The 12 T cell receptor beta chains below all came from one sample that was sequenced in a study of T cell responses to AZD1222 COVID-19 vaccine. The repertoire was sequenced with immunoSEQ multiplex PCR; TCRdb's copy has only in-frame clones and lacks some. The sample includes approximately 100,000 clones, around 90% seen only once; the top ten take 1% to 1.5%. Sequenced here: peripheral blood, sampled on day 0 of AZD1222 vaccination. Every receptor here comes from an adult in good health.

With regard to this clone: The junction and the germline gene differ at one end; a read error may be behind it. The chain links TRBV7-9 to TRBJ2-7, with D perhaps TRBD2 (5 bases). CDR1 and CDR2 (germline): SEHNR, FQNEAQ (reference sequence). This CDR3 comprises 11 residues. CDR3 residues: CASSLGEPVHF. CDR3 bases: TGTGCCAGCAGCTTAGGGGAGCCCGTCCACTTC.

The CDR3 is CASSPHRDRPYGYTF. The CDR3 DNA is TGTGCCAGCAGTCCCCACCGGGACAGGCCCTATGGCTACACCTTC. V gene TRBV2 combines with J gene TRBJ1-2; 8 positions match TRBD1. With V trimmed by 5 bases and J by 4 bases, 9 bases remained unmatched. The CDR3 has 15 residues. The germline V gene encodes CDR1 SNHLY and CDR2 FYNNEI.

V is TRBV5-6 and J is TRBJ2-7; 8 nucleotides agree with TRBD1. The CDR3 spans 14 residues. With V trimmed by 3 bases and J by 6 bases, 8 bases remained unmatched. Germline loops: CDR1 SGHDT, CDR2 YYEEEE. This CDR3 reads CASSSYRGWSEQYF. The DNA for the CDR3 is TGTGCCAGCAGCTCATACAGGGGGTGGTCCGAGCAGTACTTC.

The genes are TRBV11-3 and TRBJ1-1; D remains unclear. The CDR3 length is 13 residues. V was cut by 5 bases and J by 4 bases, with 11 bases left in between. Per germline, CDR1 SGHNT and CDR2 YENEEA. CDR3 nucleotides: TGTGCCAGCAGCGCCCGGATGGGCACTGAAGCTTTCTTT. Translating gives CASSARMGTEAFF.

The chain carries TRBV19 and TRBJ1-1, with D unclear. CDR1 is LNHDA and CDR2 is SQIVND in the germline V gene (reference sequence). V lost 4 bases to trimming and J lost 1 base, with 19 bases between them. This CDR3 is built from 17 residues. The CDR3 DNA sequence: TGTGCCAGTAGTACGAACTCAAAACGAACCAGGAACACTGAAGCTTTCTTT. It codes for CASSTNSKRTRNTEAFF.

V usage is TRBV4-1 and J usage is TRBJ2-1; D remains ambiguous. V was trimmed by 1 base and J by 8 bases, leaving 9 bases between them. Germline CDR1 is MGHRA and CDR2 is YSYEKL. The CDR3 contains 13 residues. The CDR3 region is CASSQADRYEQFF. CDR3 nucleotide sequence: TGCGCCAGCAGCCAAGCGGACCGTTATGAGCAGTTCTTC.

The chain has TRBV12-5 and TRBJ2-5; D tentatively reads TRBD1 or TRBD2 (5 bases each). There are 13 residues in the CDR3. V was shortened by 4 bases and J by 5 bases, with 11 bases between the two germline ends. Germline V gene lookup returns CDR1 LGHNT and CDR2 FRNRAP. The CDR3: CASGSGAAETQYF. Here the CDR3 DNA reads TGTGCTAGTGGTTCCGGGGCGGCGGAGACCCAGTACTTC. Drawing the rest from reference TRBV12-5 and TRBJ2-5, the complete variable domain is DARVTQTPRHKVTEMGQEVTMRCQPILGHNTVFWYRQTMMQGLELLAYFRNRAPLDDSGMPKDRFSAEMPDATLATLKIQPSEPRDSAVYFCASGSGAAETQYFGPGTRLLVL.

This sequence joins TRBV28 and TRBJ2-7; D might be TRBD2 (6 bases). In germline, CDR1 is MDHEN, CDR2 SYDVKM. V dropped 6 bases and J dropped 7 bases, with 19 bases sitting between them. CDR3 size: 14 residues. Here the CDR3 reads CASSLWGDPSEQYF. Written as DNA, the CDR3 is TGTGCCAGCAGCCTCTGGGGGGACCCCTCAGAGCAGTACTTC.

The rearrangement joins TRBV29-1 to TRBJ1-2; the match to TRBD1 covers 7 bases. The junction had 7 bases not matched to a gene; V was cut back by 4 bases and J by 2 bases. The CDR3 length is 14 residues. Germline loops: CDR1 SQVTM, CDR2 ANQGSEA. The DNA of the CDR3 is TGCAGCGTTGCCGGGACAGCAGACAACTATGGCTACACCTTC. It specifies CSVAGTADNYGYTF.

This sequence joins TRBV7-2 and TRBJ2-7; D gene ambiguous. CDR3 length: 13 amino acids. V shed 2 bases and J shed 3 bases, with 8 bases lying between them. The germline CDR1 and CDR2 sequences are SGHTA and FQGNSA. CDR3 sequence reads: CASSLRLIYEQYF. CDR3 DNA: TGTGCCAGCAGCTTACGCCTAATCTACGAGCAGTACTTC.

The chain is built from TRBV19 and TRBJ1-1; TRBD1 matches at 7 bases. V trimming: 8 bases; J trimming: 6 bases; junction bases outside the gene matches: 9. The CDR3 extends over 13 amino acids. Germline CDR1 reads LNHDA; CDR2 reads SQIVND (reference sequence). The CDR3 here is CASPYRGSAEAFF. Here the CDR3 DNA reads TGTGCCAGTCCCTACAGGGGCTCCGCTGAAGCTTTCTTT.

V and J are TRBV7-3 and TRBJ1-5; D is possibly TRBD1 (5 bases). V was trimmed by 2 bases and J by 4 bases, leaving 12 bases between them. The CDR3 length is 15 residues. Per germline, CDR1 SGHTA and CDR2 FQGTGA. CDR3 sequence (DNA): TGTGCCAGCAGCTTAGGGGCTCTCGGGAATCAGCCCCAGCATTTT. Translating gives CASSLGALGNQPQHF.